This T cell receptor (beta chain) is from a study of Graves' ophthalmopathy and Graves' hyperthyroidism. Germline-derived CDR1 and CDR2 are KGHDR and SFDVKD. CDR3 length: 13 residues. The V and J ends lost 4 bases and 10 bases respectively, with 15 bases between them. The sequenced template was RNA, covering the TCR beta CDR3 region. RT-PCR in the first round used HTBI primers; a second-round multiplex PCR followed. TCRdb passed the multiplex PCR reads through MiXCR, listing each CDR3 protein once. The table has hundreds of thousands of distinct CDR3 sequences, around 45% seen once. PBMCs stemmed from roughly 9.7 ml of fresh peripheral blood. This clonotype appeared a few times.

Source material: peripheral blood. The TCR originated in an adult man with Graves' ophthalmopathy. The chain carries TRBV24-1 and TRBJ1-1, with TRBD1 as a possible D gene (6 bases). CDR3 amino acids: CATSDSATGRAFF. The DNA for the CDR3 is TGTGCCACCAGTGACTCGGCGACAGGACGAGCTTTCTTT.